These T cell receptor beta chains were read from a single sample in a study of vaccination and CD4 T cells after COVID-19. TCRdb independently ran MiXCR on the PCR reads; one entry per CDR3 protein. The data contain 20,000 to 30,000 distinct CDR3 sequences, 58% of them seen just once; the ten biggest clones take up around 3%. What these receptors recognize is not known. Specimen: CD4+ T cells from blood, cultured in vitro. These receptors all stem from a human donor who had recovered from COVID-19. CDR3s include the opening cysteine and the closing phenylalanine or tryptophan. Each record gives: V gene, D gene, clone size, J gene, CDR3 protein, CDR3 DNA. The D gene is left open where the match is weak. Part of the rows lack a size; the others show once, few, many or a class for expanded clones.

V: TRBV19; D: TRBD1; size: few; J: TRBJ1-1; CDR3: CASSQIGTGNTEAFF; DNA: TGTGCCAGTAGTCAGATCGGGACAGGGAACACTGAAGCTTTCTTT
V: TRBV19; D: NA; size: NA; J: TRBJ1-1; CDR3: CASSIRGPTEAFF; DNA: TGTGCCAGTAGTATTAGGGGACCCACTGAAGCTTTCTTT
V: TRBV27; D: NA; size: NA; J: TRBJ2-1; CDR3: CASSLSRTNNEQFF; DNA: TGTGCCAGCAGTTTATCACGGACTAACAATGAGCAGTTCTTC
V: TRBV5-1; D: TRBD1; size: NA; J: TRBJ1-1; CDR3: CASSYLTGRNTEAFF; DNA: TGCGCCAGCAGCTACCTGACAGGGCGGAACACTGAAGCTTTCTTT
V: TRBV20-1; D: TRBD1; size: few; J: TRBJ1-2; CDR3: CSARGGLDRGYGYTF; DNA: TGCAGTGCTAGAGGCGGGCTGGACAGGGGCTATGGCTACACCTTC
V: TRBV27; D: NA; size: NA; J: TRBJ1-6; CDR3: CASSLGLGLNSPLHF; DNA: TGTGCCAGCAGTTTAGGCTTGGGGTTGAATTCACCCCTCCACTTT
V: TRBV6-1; D: TRBD1; size: NA; J: TRBJ2-5; CDR3: CASRPGTAQGLTQYF; DNA: TGTGCCAGCAGGCCCGGGACAGCCCAAGGGTTGACCCAGTACTTC
V: TRBV7-2; D: NA; size: NA; J: TRBJ2-1; CDR3: CASSPRPRSADEQFF; DNA: TGTGCCAGCAGCCCCCGACCGCGTAGTGCCGATGAGCAGTTCTTC
V: TRBV6-1; D: TRBD1; size: NA; J: TRBJ1-1; CDR3: CASRVRDRAEAFF; DNA: TGTGCCAGCAGAGTCCGGGACAGGGCTGAAGCTTTCTTT
V: TRBV19; D: TRBD1; size: few; J: TRBJ1-6; CDR3: CASSIRTGENSPLHF; DNA: TGTGCCAGTAGTATCCGGACAGGGGAAAACTCACCCCTCCACTTT
V: TRBV12-3/TRBV12-4; D: TRBD2; size: NA; J: TRBJ2-1; CDR3: CASSFRAPGLAGDTYNEQFF; DNA: TGTGCCAGCAGTTTTAGGGCTCCGGGACTAGCGGGAGATACCTACAATGAGCAGTTCTTC
V: TRBV6-2/TRBV6-3; D: NA; size: few; J: TRBJ2-4; CDR3: CASSRWGSTKTGGSIQYF; DNA: TGTGCCAGCAGTAGATGGGGTTCTACTAAAACTGGGGGGAGCATTCAGTACTTC
V: TRBV10-3; D: NA; size: NA; J: TRBJ1-1; CDR3: CAISESPSEAFF; DNA: TGTGCCATCAGTGAGTCTCCCTCTGAAGCTTTCTTT
V: TRBV12-3/TRBV12-4; D: NA; size: NA; J: TRBJ2-3; CDR3: CASSLGATTDTQYF; DNA: TGTGCCAGCAGTTTAGGGGCCACCACAGATACGCAGTATTTT
V: TRBV27; D: TRBD1; size: NA; J: TRBJ1-5; CDR3: CASSLSGGHQPQHF; DNA: TGTGCCAGCAGTTTATCAGGGGGCCATCAGCCCCAGCATTTT
V: TRBV7-2; D: TRBD2; size: NA; J: TRBJ2-2; CDR3: CASSPRVAGAGELFF; DNA: TGTGCCAGCAGCCCAAGGGTGGCGGGAGCCGGGGAGCTGTTTTTT
V: TRBV19; D: NA; size: few; J: TRBJ1-1; CDR3: CASSKGDRRTEAFF; DNA: TGTGCCAGTAGTAAGGGAGACAGGCGCACTGAAGCTTTCTTT
V: TRBV20-1; D: NA; size: NA; J: TRBJ2-1; CDR3: CSASSQNSYNEQFF; DNA: TGCAGTGCTAGCTCGCAAAACTCCTACAATGAGCAGTTCTTC
V: TRBV27; D: TRBD2; size: few; J: TRBJ2-2; CDR3: CASSSSSGRVPGELFF; DNA: TGTGCCAGCAGTTCGTCTAGCGGGAGGGTCCCCGGGGAGCTGTTTTTT
V: TRBV19; D: NA; size: NA; J: TRBJ1-1; CDR3: CASSTSGGGNTEAFF; DNA: TGTGCCAGTAGTACCTCGGGGGGCGGGAACACTGAAGCTTTCTTT
V: TRBV6-5; D: TRBD1; size: NA; J: TRBJ1-1; CDR3: CASSYGGQGYMNTEAFF; DNA: TGTGCCAGCAGTTACGGGGGACAGGGCTACATGAACACTGAAGCTTTCTTT
V: TRBV10-3; D: TRBD2; size: NA; J: TRBJ2-3; CDR3: CAISDRLAESTDTQYF; DNA: TGTGCCATCAGTGATAGACTAGCGGAGAGCACAGATACGCAGTATTTT
V: TRBV2; D: NA; size: NA; J: TRBJ2-3; CDR3: CASSRGYPQDTQYF; DNA: TGTGCCAGCAGTCGGGGATACCCCCAAGATACGCAGTATTTT
V: TRBV19; D: TRBD1; size: NA; J: TRBJ1-2; CDR3: CASRRRDSYYGYTF; DNA: TGTGCCAGTAGACGGAGGGACAGCTACTATGGCTACACCTTC
V: TRBV20-1; D: TRBD1; size: NA; J: TRBJ2-7; CDR3: CSANGQGFSYEQYF; DNA: TGCAGTGCCAACGGACAGGGTTTCTCCTACGAGCAGTACTTC
V: TRBV11-3; D: NA; size: NA; J: TRBJ2-3; CDR3: CASSMTWTTSRVDTQYF; DNA: TGTGCCAGCAGCATGACCTGGACTACCTCAAGAGTGGATACGCAGTATTTT
V: TRBV7-3; D: TRBD1; size: NA; J: TRBJ2-2; CDR3: CASSLKGAANTGELFF; DNA: TGTGCCAGCAGCTTAAAGGGGGCTGCGAACACCGGGGAGCTGTTTTTT
V: TRBV6-1; D: NA; size: NA; J: TRBJ1-2; CDR3: CASGDNYGYTF; DNA: TGTGCCAGCGGCGACAACTATGGCTACACCTTC
V: TRBV6-1; D: TRBD1; size: NA; J: TRBJ2-7; CDR3: CASKLGQGAVGHF; DNA: TGTGCCAGCAAACTAGGACAGGGGGCGGTGGGGCACTTC
V: TRBV7-2; D: NA; size: few; J: TRBJ2-6; CDR3: CASSLAMHTGANVLTF; DNA: TGTGCCAGCAGCTTAGCGATGCACACTGGGGCCAACGTCCTGACTTTC
V: TRBV20-1; D: TRBD1; size: once; J: TRBJ1-1; CDR3: CSARRTGTSTEAFF; DNA: TGCAGTGCTAGGAGGACAGGGACGAGCACTGAAGCTTTCTTT
V: TRBV12-3/TRBV12-4; D: NA; size: few; J: TRBJ1-5; CDR3: CASSLTGGQPQHF; DNA: TGTGCCAGCAGTTTAACAGGAGGTCAGCCCCAGCATTTT
V: TRBV20-1; D: NA; size: NA; J: TRBJ2-3; CDR3: CSAGTRSTDTQYF; DNA: TGCAGTGCTGGGACACGGAGCACAGATACGCAGTATTTT
V: TRBV5-4; D: NA; size: NA; J: TRBJ2-7; CDR3: CASSLPGYTYEQYF; DNA: TGTGCCAGCAGCTTGCCAGGGTATACCTACGAGCAGTACTTC
V: TRBV14; D: TRBD1; size: NA; J: TRBJ1-2; CDR3: CASSQRQGINYGYTF; DNA: TGTGCCAGCAGCCAACGACAGGGGATAAACTATGGCTACACCTTC
V: TRBV7-8; D: NA; size: NA; J: TRBJ2-3; CDR3: CASSLARLLTDTQYF; DNA: TGTGCCAGCAGCTTAGCCAGACTTCTCACAGATACGCAGTATTTT
V: TRBV14; D: NA; size: NA; J: TRBJ1-2; CDR3: CASSQLGPHTF; DNA: TGTGCCAGCAGCCAACTGGGCCCGCATACCTTC
V: TRBV7-9; D: NA; size: few; J: TRBJ2-5; CDR3: CASSLVQETQYF; DNA: TGTGCCAGCAGCTTAGTCCAAGAGACCCAGTACTTC
V: TRBV20-1; D: NA; size: NA; J: TRBJ2-2; CDR3: CSAEDGGASGELFF; DNA: TGCAGTGCTGAAGATGGGGGGGCGAGCGGGGAGCTGTTTTTT
V: TRBV19; D: NA; size: NA; J: TRBJ2-5; CDR3: CASSSSLQETQYF; DNA: TGTGCCAGTAGTTCGAGCCTACAAGAGACCCAGTACTTC
V: TRBV19; D: TRBD2; size: few; J: TRBJ2-3; CDR3: CATRGSGSRYTDTQYF; DNA: TGTGCCACTAGGGGTAGCGGGAGTCGATACACAGATACGCAGTATTTT